The 15 T cell receptor beta chains presented below share a single source sample, sequenced in a study of blood T cell repertoires in COVID-19. The method was immunoSEQ multiplex PCR; TCRdb's version includes in-frame clones alone and lacks a portion of them. Of some 150,000 clones in the sample, roughly four fifths were seen once. The sequenced sample consisted of peripheral blood. Every receptor here comes from a man aged 35 to 55 who had recovered from COVID-19.

The chain carries TRBV4-2 and TRBJ2-3; TRBD2 agrees at 15 bases. The V and J ends lost 1 base and 4 bases, in that order; junction bases with no gene match: 0. The CDR3 spans 16 residues. The germline CDR1 and CDR2 sequences are LGHNA and YNFKEQ. CDR3 loop: CASSQGTSGGADTQYF. For the CDR3, the DNA is TGTGCCAGCAGCCAAGGGACTAGCGGGGGGGCAGATACGCAGTATTTT.

The V call is TRBV12-3 or TRBV12-4, the J call TRBJ2-5; 8 bases agree with TRBD1. V trimming: 6 bases; J trimming: 9 bases; junction bases outside the gene matches: 6. CDR3 length: 12 residues. The CDR3 is CASSQHRGSQYF. CDR3 DNA sequence: TGTGCCAGCAGCCAACACAGGGGGTCCCAGTACTTC.

The chain links TRBV9 to TRBJ1-3; the D gene is possibly TRBD1 (5 bases). V was trimmed by 4 bases and J by 0 bases, leaving 14 bases between them. The length of the CDR3 is 16 residues. Germline CDR1 is SGDLS and CDR2 is YYNGEE. CDR3 nucleotides: TGTGCCAGCAGCCCCCGACAGACAAGCTCTGGAAACACCATATATTTT. Translated, it gives CASSPRQTSSGNTIYF.

The J gene is TRBJ1-3, the V gene TRBV29-1; possible D gene TRBD1, 5 bases. V lost 4 bases and J lost 4, with 17 bases in between. This CDR3 region has 15 residues. Germline V lookup: CDR1 SQVTM, CDR2 ANQGSEA. The CDR3 region is CSVVRDWGSGNTIYF. The CDR3 DNA is TGCAGCGTTGTTCGGGACTGGGGGTCGGGAAACACCATATATTTT.

The CDR3 loop reads CATSSGVGATLTYNYGYTF. CDR3 sequence (DNA): TGTGCCACCAGCAGTGGGGTAGGGGCTACTCTAACCTACAACTATGGCTACACCTTC. The rearrangement uses TRBV15 and TRBJ1-2; D is possibly TRBD1 (5 bases). CDR1 is LNHNV, CDR2 YYDKDF, per germline (reference sequence). Trimming took off 3 bases at V and 2 bases at J, with 25 bases between the two ends. CDR3 length equals 19 residues.

The rearrangement links TRBV4-2 to TRBJ2-7, with 9 bases matching TRBD2. This CDR3 region has 16 residues. Germline assignment: CDR1 LGHNA and CDR2 YNFKEQ. V lost 4 bases, J lost 0 bases, and 7 bases stayed unmatched. The CDR3 here is CASSPIAGESSYEQYF. CDR3 DNA: TGTGCCAGCAGCCCGATAGCGGGAGAGAGCTCCTACGAGCAGTACTTC.

The chain joins TRBV6-5 to TRBJ1-1; 7 positions agree with TRBD1. With V trimmed by 10 bases and J by 5 bases, 7 bases remained unmatched. CDR3 length: 12 residues. Germline assignment: CDR1 MNHEY and CDR2 SVGAGI. CDR3 amino acids: CATGTEETEAFF. The CDR3 nucleotides read TGTGCCACAGGGACAGAAGAAACTGAAGCTTTCTTT.

This clone was seen only once. The chain uses TRBV9 and TRBJ2-5; TRBD2 is a possible D gene (5 bases). V was pared by 4 bases and J by 2 bases, with 15 bases between. Germline V gene lookup returns CDR1 SGDLS and CDR2 YYNGEE. The CDR3 contains 15 residues. The CDR3 reads CASSPREYQQETQYF. CDR3 DNA sequence: TGTGCCAGCAGCCCTAGGGAGTATCAACAAGAGACCCAGTACTTC.

The chain recombines TRBV2 with TRBJ2-6; D gene uncertain. The CDR3 is 17 residues long. The germline CDR1 and CDR2 sequences are SNHLY and FYNNEI. V was shortened by 3 bases and J by 1 base, with 13 bases between the two germline ends. The CDR3 loop reads CASSDEYSGSGANVLTF. As DNA, the CDR3 is TGTGCCAGCAGTGACGAGTACTCGGGTTCTGGGGCCAACGTCCTGACTTTC.

The chain links TRBV28 to TRBJ2-1, with D unclear. From germline, CDR1 is MDHEN and CDR2 SYDVKM. V was trimmed by 4 bases and J by 8 bases, leaving 9 bases between them. The CDR3 length is 12 residues. Written as DNA, the CDR3 is TGTGCCAGCAGTTCCCTCCCGGATGAGCAGTTCTTC. This encodes CASSSLPDEQFF.

The rearrangement links TRBV10-3 to TRBJ2-7, with 12 nucleotides matching TRBD1. The CDR3 is 14 amino acids. Germline V CDR1 and CDR2: ENHRY, SYGVKD. Losses at the gene ends were 7 bases for V and 4 bases for J; bases not matched to a gene: 5. The DNA of the CDR3 is TGTGCCATCACGCGGGGACAGGGGGCTTACGAGCAGTACTTC. Encoded protein: CAITRGQGAYEQYF.

The chain employs TRBV7-2 and TRBJ2-4; 14 bases align to TRBD2. Germline V lookup: CDR1 SGHTA, CDR2 FQGNSA. This CDR3 has 16 amino acids. Trimming took 4 bases from V and 7 from J; bases not matched to a gene: 6. The CDR3 loop reads CASSSRLAGGRNIQYF. CDR3 in DNA: TGTGCCAGCAGCTCCCGACTAGCGGGGGGGCGGAACATTCAGTACTTC.

This clone occurred many times. The V and J genes are TRBV12-3 or TRBV12-4 and TRBJ2-1; D is unresolved. The CDR3 length is 13 residues. Between the trimmed V and J ends, which lost 0 bases and 6 bases, there was a span of 6 bases. The CDR3 region is CASSLARFNEQFF. The CDR3 DNA reads TGTGCCAGCAGTTTAGCGCGGTTCAATGAGCAGTTCTTC.

This chain uses TRBV6-5 with TRBJ2-1; D gene uncertain. The germline CDR1 and CDR2 sequences are MNHEY and SVGAGI. Trimming removed 0 bases from V and 2 bases from J, with 2 bases in between. The CDR3 totals 13 residues. The CDR3 coding sequence is TGTGCCAGCAGTTACTCTACCTACAATGAGCAGTTCTTC. Protein sequence: CASSYSTYNEQFF.

This clone was seen only once. The chain joins TRBV4-1 to TRBJ1-4; TRBD1 is a possible D gene (5 bases). Trimming cost V 4 bases and J 7 bases, with 19 bases left between them. Germline CDR1 and CDR2: MGHRA and YSYEKL. CDR3 length: 16 amino acids. The CDR3 DNA reads as TGCGCCAGCAGCCCAGGGTCTGGGATTGCGGTTGAAAAACTGTTTTTT. Translating gives CASSPGSGIAVEKLFF.